The 7 T cell receptor beta chains below come from one sample, sequenced in a study of CD8+ T cells in alopecia areata. The authors extracted RNA and reverse transcribed it into cDNA as the sequencing template. Libraries were prepared by immunoSEQ multiplex PCR; TCRdb keeps only in-frame clonotypes and omits some of them. Of about 12,000 clones listed, roughly 55% were seen once; the top ten hold 20% to 25%. From alopecia areata patients, lesional scalp punch biopsies and peripheral blood were collected. The specimen sequenced was skin. These receptors all stem from a human donor with alopecia areata.

V and J are TRBV5-1 and TRBJ1-2, with D unclear. CDR3 length equals 12 residues. Looked up from germline, CDR1 is SGHRS and CDR2 is YFSETQ. V was clipped by 4 bases and J by 4 bases, with 8 bases between them. Here the CDR3 DNA reads TGCGCCAGCAGCCCCGAGGGCTATGGCTACACCTTC. This codes for CASSPEGYGYTF. Complete variable domain (other parts from reference TRBV5-1 and TRBJ1-2): KAGVTQTPRYLIKTRGQQVTLSCSPISGHRSVSWYQQTPGQGLQFLFEYFSETQRNKGNFPGRFSGRQFSNSRSEMNVSTLELGDSALYLCASSPEGYGYTFGSGTRLTVV.

The rearrangement links TRBV6-1 to TRBJ2-1; D assignment may be TRBD1 or TRBD2 (5 bases each). Germline CDR1 and CDR2: MNHNS and SASEGT. V lost 3 bases and J lost 3, with 12 bases in between. This CDR3 is 15 amino acids long. The CDR3 sequence is CASSDSGTNYNEQFF. Here the CDR3 DNA reads TGTGCCAGCAGTGATTCAGGGACCAACTACAATGAGCAGTTCTTC.

The chain is built from TRBV5-1 and TRBJ2-5; D is unresolved. The length of the CDR3 is 14 residues. Trimming shortened V by 0 bases and J by 1 base, and 7 bases separated the two germline ends. Germline lookup yields CDR1 SGHRS and CDR2 YFSETQ. CDR3 in DNA: TGCGCCAGCAGCTTGGCGGGCAGCCAAGAGACCCAGTACTTC. Protein sequence: CASSLAGSQETQYF.

The rearrangement joins TRBV5-1 to TRBJ2-7; D not certain. The V gene lost 4 bases and the J gene lost 7 bases, with 15 bases spanning the gap. The V gene's germline CDR1 is SGHRS and CDR2 YFSETQ. The CDR3 totals 13 residues. The CDR3 DNA is TGCGCCAGCAGCCTTACTATCCTGCGGGAGCAGTACTTC. This gives the protein CASSLTILREQYF.

The chain links TRBV7-5 to TRBJ2-3; the tabulated D call, TRBD2, remains unverified against the DNA. TRBV7-5 is an annotated pseudogene. The CDR3 is made up of 13 amino acids. The CDR3 DNA reads TGTGCCAGAAGCTCGACTAGCACAGATACGCAGTATTTT. Its translation is CARSSTSTDTQYF.

This clone occurred a few times. This chain joins TRBV18 and TRBJ2-7; 12 bases agree with TRBD2. The J segment lost 1 base and the V segment lost 3 bases, leaving 16 bases of the junction unmatched. The V gene's germline CDR1 is KGHSH and CDR2 LQKENI. The CDR3 has 20 residues. The CDR3 reads CASSPDPGRLAGAWSYEQYF. The CDR3 DNA sequence: TGTGCCAGCTCACCCGACCCGGGAAGACTAGCGGGAGCGTGGTCCTACGAGCAGTACTTC.

V and J are TRBV7-9 and TRBJ2-5; D is possibly TRBD2 (6 bases). The J call may be faulty, since TRBJ2-7 better matches the DNA end. CDR3 length equals 17 residues. Germline V CDR1 and CDR2: SEHNR, FQNEAQ (reference sequence). The CDR3 spells CASSQSSGTASSYEQYF. The DNA for the CDR3 is TGTGCCAGCAGCCAAAGTTCCGGGACTGCTAGCTCCTACGAGCAGTACTTC.